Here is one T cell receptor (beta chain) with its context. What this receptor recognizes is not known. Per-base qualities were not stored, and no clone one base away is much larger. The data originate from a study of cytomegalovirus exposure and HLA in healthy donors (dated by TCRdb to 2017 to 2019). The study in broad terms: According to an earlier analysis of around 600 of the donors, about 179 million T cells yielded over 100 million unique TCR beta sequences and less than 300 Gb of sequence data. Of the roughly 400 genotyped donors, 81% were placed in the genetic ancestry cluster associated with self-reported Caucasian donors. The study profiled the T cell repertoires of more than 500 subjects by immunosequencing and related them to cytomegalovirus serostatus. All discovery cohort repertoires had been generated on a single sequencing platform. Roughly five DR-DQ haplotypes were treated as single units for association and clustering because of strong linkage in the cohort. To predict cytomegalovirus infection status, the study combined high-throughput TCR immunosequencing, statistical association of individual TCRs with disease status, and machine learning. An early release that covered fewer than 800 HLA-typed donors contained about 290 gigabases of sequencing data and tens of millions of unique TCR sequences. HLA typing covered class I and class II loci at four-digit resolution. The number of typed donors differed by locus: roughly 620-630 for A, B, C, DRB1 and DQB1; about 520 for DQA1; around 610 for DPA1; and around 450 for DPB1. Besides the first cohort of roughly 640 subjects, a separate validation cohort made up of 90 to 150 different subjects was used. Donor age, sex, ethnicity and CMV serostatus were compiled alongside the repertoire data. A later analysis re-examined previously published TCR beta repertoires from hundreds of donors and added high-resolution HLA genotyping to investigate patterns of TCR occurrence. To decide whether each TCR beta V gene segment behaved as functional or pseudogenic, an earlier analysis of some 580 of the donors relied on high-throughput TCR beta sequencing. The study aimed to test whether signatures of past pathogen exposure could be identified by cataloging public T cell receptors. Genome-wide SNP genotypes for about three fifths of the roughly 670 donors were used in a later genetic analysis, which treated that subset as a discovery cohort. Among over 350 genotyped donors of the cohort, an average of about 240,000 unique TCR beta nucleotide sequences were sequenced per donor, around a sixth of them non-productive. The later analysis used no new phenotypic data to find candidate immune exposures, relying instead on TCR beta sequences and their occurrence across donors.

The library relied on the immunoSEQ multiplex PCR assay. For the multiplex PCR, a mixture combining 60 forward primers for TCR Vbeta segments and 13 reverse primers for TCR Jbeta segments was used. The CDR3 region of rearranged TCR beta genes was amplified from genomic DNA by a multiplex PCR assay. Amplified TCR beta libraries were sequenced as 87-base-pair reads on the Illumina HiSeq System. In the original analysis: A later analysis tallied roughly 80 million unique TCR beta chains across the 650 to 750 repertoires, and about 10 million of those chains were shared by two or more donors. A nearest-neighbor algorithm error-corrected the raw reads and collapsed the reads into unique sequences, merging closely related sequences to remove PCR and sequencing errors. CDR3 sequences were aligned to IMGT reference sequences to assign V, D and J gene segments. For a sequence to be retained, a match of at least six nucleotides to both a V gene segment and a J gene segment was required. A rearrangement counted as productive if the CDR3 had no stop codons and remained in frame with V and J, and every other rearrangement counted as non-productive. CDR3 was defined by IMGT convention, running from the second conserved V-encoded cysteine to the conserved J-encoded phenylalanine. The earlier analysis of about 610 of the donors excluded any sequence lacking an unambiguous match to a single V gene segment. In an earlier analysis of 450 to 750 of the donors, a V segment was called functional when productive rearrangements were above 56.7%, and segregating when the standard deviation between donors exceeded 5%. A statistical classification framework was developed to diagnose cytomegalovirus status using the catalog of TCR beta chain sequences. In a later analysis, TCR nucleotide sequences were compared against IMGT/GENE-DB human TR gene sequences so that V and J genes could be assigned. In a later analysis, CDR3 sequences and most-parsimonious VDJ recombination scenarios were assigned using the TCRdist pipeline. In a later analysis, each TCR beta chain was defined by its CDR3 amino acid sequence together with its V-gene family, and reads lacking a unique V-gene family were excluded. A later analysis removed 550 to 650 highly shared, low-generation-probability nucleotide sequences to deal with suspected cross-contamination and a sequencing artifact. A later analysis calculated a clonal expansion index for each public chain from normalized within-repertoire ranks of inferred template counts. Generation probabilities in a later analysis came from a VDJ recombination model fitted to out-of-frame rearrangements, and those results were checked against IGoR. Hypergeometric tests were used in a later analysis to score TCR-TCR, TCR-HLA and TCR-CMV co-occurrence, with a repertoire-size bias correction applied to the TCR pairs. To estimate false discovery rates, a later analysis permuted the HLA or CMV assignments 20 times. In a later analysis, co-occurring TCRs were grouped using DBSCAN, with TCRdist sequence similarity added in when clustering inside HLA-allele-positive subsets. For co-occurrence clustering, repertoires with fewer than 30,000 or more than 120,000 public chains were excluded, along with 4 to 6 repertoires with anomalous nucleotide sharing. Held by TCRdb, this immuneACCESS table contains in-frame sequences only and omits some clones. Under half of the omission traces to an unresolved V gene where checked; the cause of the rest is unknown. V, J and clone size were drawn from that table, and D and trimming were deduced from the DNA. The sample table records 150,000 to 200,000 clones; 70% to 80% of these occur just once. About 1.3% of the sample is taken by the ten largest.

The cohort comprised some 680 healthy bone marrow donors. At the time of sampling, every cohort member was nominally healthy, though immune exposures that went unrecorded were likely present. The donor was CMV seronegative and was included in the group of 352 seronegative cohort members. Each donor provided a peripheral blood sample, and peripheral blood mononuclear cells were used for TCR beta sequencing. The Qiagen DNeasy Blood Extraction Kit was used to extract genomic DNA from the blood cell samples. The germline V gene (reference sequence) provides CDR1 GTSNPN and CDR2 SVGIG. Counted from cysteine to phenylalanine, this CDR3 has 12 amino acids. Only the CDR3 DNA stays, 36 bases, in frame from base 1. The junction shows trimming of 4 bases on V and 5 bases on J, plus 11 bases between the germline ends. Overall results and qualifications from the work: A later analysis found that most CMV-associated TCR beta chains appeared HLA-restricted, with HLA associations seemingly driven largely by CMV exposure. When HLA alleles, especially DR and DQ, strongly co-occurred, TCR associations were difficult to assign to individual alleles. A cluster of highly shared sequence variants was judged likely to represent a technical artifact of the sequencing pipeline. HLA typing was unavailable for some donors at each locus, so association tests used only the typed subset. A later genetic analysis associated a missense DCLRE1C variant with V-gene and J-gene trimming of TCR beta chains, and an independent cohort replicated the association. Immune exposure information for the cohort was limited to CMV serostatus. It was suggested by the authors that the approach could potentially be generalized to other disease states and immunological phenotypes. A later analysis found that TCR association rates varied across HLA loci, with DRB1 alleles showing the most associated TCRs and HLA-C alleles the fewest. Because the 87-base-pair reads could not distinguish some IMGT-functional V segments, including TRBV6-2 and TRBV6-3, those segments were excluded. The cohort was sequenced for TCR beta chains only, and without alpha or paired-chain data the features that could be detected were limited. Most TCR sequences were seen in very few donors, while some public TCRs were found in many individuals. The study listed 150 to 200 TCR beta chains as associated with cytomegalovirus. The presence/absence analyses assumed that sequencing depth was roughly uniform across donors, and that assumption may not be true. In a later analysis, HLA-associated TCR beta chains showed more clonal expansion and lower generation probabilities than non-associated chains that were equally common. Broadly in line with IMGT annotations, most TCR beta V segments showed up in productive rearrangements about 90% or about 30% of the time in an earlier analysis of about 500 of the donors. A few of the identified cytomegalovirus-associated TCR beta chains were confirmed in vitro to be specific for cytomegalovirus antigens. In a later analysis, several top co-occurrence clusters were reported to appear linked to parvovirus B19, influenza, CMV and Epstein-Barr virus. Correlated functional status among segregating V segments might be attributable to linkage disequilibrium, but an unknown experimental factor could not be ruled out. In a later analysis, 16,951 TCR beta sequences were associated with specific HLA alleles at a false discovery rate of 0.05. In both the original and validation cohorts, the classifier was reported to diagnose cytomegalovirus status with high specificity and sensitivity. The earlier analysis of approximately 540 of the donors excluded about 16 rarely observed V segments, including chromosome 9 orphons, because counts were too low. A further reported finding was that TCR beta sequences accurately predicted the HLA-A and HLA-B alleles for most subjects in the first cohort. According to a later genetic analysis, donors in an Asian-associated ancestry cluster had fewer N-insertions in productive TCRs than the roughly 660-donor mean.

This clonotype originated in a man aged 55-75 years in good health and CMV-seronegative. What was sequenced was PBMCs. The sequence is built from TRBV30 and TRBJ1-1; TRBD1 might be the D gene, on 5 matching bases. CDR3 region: CAWMQGGTEAFF. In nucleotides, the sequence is TGTGCCTGGATGCAGGGCGGAACTGAAGCTTTCTTT.